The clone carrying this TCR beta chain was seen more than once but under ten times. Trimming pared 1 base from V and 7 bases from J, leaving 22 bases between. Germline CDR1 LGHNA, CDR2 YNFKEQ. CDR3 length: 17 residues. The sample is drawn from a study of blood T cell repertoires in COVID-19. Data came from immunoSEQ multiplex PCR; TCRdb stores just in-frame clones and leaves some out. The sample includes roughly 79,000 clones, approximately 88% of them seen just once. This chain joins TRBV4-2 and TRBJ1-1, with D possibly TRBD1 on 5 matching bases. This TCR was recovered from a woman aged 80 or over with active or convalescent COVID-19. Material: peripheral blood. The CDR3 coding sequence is TGTGCCAGCAGCCAAGGTCATGGTACGGCGGGGCCGGGTGAAGCTTTCTTT. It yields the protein CASSQGHGTAGPGEAFF.